This TCR beta chain was documented in a study of siplizumab effects on memory and regulatory T cells. Germline V CDR1 and CDR2: MNHEY, SVGAGI. The V end was cut by 4 bases, the J end by 6 bases, with 4 bases between. This CDR3 contains 11 residues. Assays examined roughly 100,000 TCR templates per sample. Sequenced by immunoSEQ multiplex PCR; TCRdb stores in-frame clones only, minus some. The repertoire holds 65,000 to 90,000 clones, with 93% as singletons. Whole-study findings and limits: Controls showed an average of roughly 25% Treg-derived mappable alloreactive CD4+ clones, while siplizumab showed approximately 69%. Naive T cells were seen as more diverse than memory cells and as major alloresponse contributors. Suppression by proliferating Tregs derived from siplizumab cultures was not verified.

For this clone: Its antigen is undetermined.

Sequencing was done on a sample of CD8+ T cells sorted from blood. The sequence came from a human donor in good health. This chain joins TRBV6-5 and TRBJ2-1; D unclear. CDR3 DNA: TGTGCCAGCAGTTCGGGCAATGAGCAGTTCTTC. Translated, it gives CASSSGNEQFF.